The clone carrying this TCR beta chain was seen more than once but under ten times. Its matching antigen is unknown. V trimming: 3 bases; J trimming: 8 bases; junction bases outside the gene matches: 4. The length of the CDR3 is 14 residues. Germline CDR1 reads LNHDA; CDR2 reads SQIVND (reference sequence). This specimen belongs to a study of blood T cells in healthy people across ages. The study's findings and limits: PBMC samples, being unsorted, prevented any conclusive comparison of naive and antigen-experienced cells. Higher naive T cell percentage went strongly together with higher TCR beta diversity.

The second PCR ran about 6 to 12 cycles with a sample-barcoded 5' primer and J-beta primers. Every individual sample yielded 2.5 million or more paired-end reads (each containing CDR3). TCRdb called the 5' RACE reads again in MiXCR, with one record for every CDR3 protein. The data contain hundreds of thousands of distinct CDR3 sequences, around a fifth of them singletons. Total RNA, at least 6 micrograms per sample, was extracted from PBMCs. This clonotype originated in a man aged 70-80 years in good health. The sample was blood. The chain carries TRBV19 and TRBJ2-2; 9 bases align to TRBD2. In nucleotides, the CDR3 is TGTGCCAGTAGTATCGGGACTAGCTCTGGGGAGCTGTTTTTT. Translating it yields CASSIGTSSGELFF.